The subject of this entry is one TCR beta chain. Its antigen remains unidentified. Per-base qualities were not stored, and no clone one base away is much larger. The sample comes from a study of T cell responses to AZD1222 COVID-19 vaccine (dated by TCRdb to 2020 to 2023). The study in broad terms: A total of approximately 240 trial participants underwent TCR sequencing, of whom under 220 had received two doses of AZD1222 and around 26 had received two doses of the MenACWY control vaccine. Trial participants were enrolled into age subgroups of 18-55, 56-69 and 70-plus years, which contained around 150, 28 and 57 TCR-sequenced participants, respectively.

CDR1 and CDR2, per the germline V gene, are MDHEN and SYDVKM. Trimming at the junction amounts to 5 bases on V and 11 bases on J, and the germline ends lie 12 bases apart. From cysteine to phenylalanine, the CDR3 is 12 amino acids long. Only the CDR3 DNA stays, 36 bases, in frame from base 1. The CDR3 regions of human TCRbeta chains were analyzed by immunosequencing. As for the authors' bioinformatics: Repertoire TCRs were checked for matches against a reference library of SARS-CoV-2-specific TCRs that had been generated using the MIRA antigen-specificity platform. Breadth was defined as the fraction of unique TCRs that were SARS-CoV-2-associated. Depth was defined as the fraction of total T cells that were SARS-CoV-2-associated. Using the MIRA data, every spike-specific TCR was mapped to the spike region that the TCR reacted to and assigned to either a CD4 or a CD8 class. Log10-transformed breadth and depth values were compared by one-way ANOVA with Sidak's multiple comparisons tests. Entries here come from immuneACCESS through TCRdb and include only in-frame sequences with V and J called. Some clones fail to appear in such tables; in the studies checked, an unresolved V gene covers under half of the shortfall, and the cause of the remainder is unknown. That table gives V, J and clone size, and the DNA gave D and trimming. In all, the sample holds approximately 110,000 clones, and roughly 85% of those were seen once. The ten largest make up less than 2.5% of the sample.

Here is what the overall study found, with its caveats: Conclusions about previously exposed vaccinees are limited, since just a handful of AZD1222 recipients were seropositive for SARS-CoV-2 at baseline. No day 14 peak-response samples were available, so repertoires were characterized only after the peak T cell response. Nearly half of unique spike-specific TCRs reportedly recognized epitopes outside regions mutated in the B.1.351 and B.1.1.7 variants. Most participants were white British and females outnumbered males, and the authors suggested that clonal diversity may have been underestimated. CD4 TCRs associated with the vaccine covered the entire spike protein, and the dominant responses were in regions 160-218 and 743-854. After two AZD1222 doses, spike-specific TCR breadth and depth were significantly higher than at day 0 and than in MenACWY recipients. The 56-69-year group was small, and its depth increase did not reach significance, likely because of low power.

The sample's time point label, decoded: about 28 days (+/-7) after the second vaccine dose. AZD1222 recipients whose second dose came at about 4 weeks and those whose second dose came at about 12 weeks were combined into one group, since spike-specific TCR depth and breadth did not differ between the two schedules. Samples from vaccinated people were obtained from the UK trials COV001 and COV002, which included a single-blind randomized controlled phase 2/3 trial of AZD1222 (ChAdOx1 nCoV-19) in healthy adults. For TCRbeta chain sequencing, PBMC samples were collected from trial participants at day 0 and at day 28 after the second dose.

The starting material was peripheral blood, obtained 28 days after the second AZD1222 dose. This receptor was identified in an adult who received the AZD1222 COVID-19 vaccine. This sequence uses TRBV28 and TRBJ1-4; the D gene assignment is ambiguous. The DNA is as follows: TGTGCCAGCAGTCATCTTGGCGAGAAACTGTTTTTT. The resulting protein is CASSHLGEKLFF.